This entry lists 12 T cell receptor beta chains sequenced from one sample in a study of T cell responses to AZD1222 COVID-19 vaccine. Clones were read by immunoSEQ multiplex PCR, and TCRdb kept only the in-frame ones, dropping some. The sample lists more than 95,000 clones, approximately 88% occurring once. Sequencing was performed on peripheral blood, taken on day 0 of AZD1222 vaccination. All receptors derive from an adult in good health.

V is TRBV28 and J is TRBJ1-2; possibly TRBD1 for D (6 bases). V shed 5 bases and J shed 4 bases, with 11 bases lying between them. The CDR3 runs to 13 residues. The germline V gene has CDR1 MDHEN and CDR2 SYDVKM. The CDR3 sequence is CASSPTGLYGYTF. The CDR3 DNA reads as TGTGCCAGCAGTCCTACAGGGCTCTATGGCTACACCTTC.

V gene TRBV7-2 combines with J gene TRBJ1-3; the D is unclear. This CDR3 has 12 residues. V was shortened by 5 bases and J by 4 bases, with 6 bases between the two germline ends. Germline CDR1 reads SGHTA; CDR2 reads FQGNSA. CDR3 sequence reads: CASSPGGNTIYF. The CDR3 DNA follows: TGTGCCAGCAGCCCTGGCGGAAACACCATATATTTT.

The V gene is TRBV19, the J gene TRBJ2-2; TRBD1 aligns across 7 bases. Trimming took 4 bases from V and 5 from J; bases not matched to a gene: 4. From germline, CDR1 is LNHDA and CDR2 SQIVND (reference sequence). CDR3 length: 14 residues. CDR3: CASSTAGGTGELFF. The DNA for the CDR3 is TGTGCCAGTAGTACGGCAGGGGGTACCGGGGAGCTGTTTTTT.

DNA of the CDR3: TGTGCCAGCTCCCCGGAGGACAGGTACTATGGCTACACCTTC. Protein: CASSPEDRYYGYTF. V and J are TRBV18 and TRBJ1-2; 7 bases line up with TRBD1. After removal of 6 bases from V and 3 bases from J, the junction contained 7 bases not matched to a gene. Germline assignment: CDR1 KGHSH and CDR2 LQKENI. The CDR3 has 14 amino acids. The full variable domain, its missing parts supplied by reference TRBV18 and TRBJ1-2, is NAGVMQNPRHLVRRRGQEARLRCSPMKGHSHVYWYRQLPEEGLKFMVYLQKENIIDESGMPKERFSAEFPKEGPSILRIQQVVRGDSAAYFCASSPEDRYYGYTFGSGTRLTVV.

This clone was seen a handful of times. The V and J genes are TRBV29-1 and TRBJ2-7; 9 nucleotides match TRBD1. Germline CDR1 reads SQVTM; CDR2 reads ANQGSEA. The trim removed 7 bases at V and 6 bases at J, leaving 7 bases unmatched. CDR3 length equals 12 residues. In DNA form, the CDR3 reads TGCAGCGGGGGACAGGGACCAGGCGAGCAGTACTTC. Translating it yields CSGGQGPGEQYF.

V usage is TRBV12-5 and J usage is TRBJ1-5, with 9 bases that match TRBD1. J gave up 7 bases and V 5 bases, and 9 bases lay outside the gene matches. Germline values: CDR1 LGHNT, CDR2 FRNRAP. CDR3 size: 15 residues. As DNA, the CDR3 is TGTGCTAGTGGTCCCACCACAGGGGGCGGGCAGCCCCAGCATTTT. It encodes CASGPTTGGGQPQHF.

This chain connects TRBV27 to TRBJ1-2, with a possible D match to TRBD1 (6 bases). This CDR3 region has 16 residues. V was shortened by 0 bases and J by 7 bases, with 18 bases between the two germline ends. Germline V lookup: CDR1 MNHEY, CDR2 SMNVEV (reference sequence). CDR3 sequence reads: CASSLSSTGLGTGYTF. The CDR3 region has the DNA TGTGCCAGCAGTTTATCCTCAACAGGGTTGGGAACTGGCTACACCTTC.

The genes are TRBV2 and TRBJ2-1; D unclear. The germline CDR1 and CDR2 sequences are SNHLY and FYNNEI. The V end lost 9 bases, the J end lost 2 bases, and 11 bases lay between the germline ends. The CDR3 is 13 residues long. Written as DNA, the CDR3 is TGTGCCAGGACTGCCATTACCTACAATGAGCAGTTCTTC. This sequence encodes CARTAITYNEQFF.

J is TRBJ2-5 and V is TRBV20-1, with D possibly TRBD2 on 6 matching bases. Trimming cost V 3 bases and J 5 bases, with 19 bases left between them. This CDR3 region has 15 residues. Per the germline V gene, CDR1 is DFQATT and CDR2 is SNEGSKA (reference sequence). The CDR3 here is CSASDPSTSWETQYF. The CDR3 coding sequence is TGCAGTGCTAGTGACCCCTCGACTAGTTGGGAGACCCAGTACTTC.

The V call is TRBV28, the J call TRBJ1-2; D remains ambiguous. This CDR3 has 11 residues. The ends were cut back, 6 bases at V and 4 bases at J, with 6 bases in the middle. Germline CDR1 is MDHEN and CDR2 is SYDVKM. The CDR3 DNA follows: TGTGCCAGCAGCTTTCGCTATGGCTACACCTTC. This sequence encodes CASSFRYGYTF.

The CDR3 sequence is CSAKLVGFEQFF. The CDR3 coding sequence is TGCAGCGCCAAACTAGTGGGCTTTGAGCAGTTCTTC. The chain carries TRBV29-1 and TRBJ2-1; D is possibly TRBD2 (5 bases). V lost 7 bases and J lost 9, with 16 bases in between. The CDR3 contains 12 residues. Germline lookup yields CDR1 SQVTM and CDR2 ANQGSEA.

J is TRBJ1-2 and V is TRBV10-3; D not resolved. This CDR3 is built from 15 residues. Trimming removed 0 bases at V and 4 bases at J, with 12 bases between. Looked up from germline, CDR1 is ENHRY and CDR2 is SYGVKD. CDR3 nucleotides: TGTGCCATCAGTGAGTCGACCCAGTTGGGCTATGGCTACACCTTC. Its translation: CAISESTQLGYGYTF.